Each of the 6 T cell receptor beta chains below was sequenced from the same sample in a study of blood T cell repertoires in COVID-19. TCRdb keeps only in-frame clones here, not all; method: immunoSEQ multiplex PCR. The table has under 75,000 clones, around four fifths seen once. Sequencing was performed on peripheral blood. The receptors originated from a woman in her 70s with acute or convalescent COVID-19.

The CDR3: CASSLVSGANTGELFF. CDR3 nucleotide sequence: TGTGCCAGCAGCTTGGTTAGCGGGGCGAACACCGGGGAGCTGTTTTTT. J is TRBJ2-2 and V is TRBV5-8; TRBD2 matches 8 bases. Germline CDR1 reads SGHTS; CDR2 reads YDEGEE. The CDR3 length is 16 residues. J lost 0 bases, V lost 0 bases, and 1 base had no gene match.

This sequence joins TRBV7-8 and TRBJ2-1, with 9 bases that match TRBD2. Germline V lookup: CDR1 SGHVS, CDR2 FQNEAQ. V gave up 3 bases and J gave up 8 bases; unmatched junction bases: 8. The CDR3 has 15 residues. The CDR3 DNA reads as TGTGCCAGCAGCTTCCGCCGGGGACTAGCCTATGAGCAGTTCTTC. It yields the protein CASSFRRGLAYEQFF.

The chain combines TRBV5-1 with TRBJ2-1; 9 bases align to TRBD1. CDR3 size: 15 residues. With 2 bases clipped from V and 8 bases from J, the junction kept 8 bases outside the gene matches. Per the germline V gene, CDR1 is SGHRS and CDR2 is YFSETQ. CDR3 region: CASSFGDRDFDEQFF. CDR3 DNA: TGCGCCAGCAGCTTCGGGGACAGGGATTTTGATGAGCAGTTCTTC.

This chain uses TRBV6-2 or TRBV6-3 with TRBJ1-5, with a possible D match to TRBD1 (5 bases). The CDR3 is made up of 15 amino acids. Germline-derived CDR1 and CDR2 are MNHEY and SVGEGT. V lost 0 bases to trimming and J lost 5 bases, with 11 bases between them. The DNA for the CDR3 is TGTGCCAGCAGTTACTCTCCAGGGAACGATCAGCCCCAGCATTTT. Translation: CASSYSPGNDQPQHF.

The gene calls are TRBV7-9 and TRBJ2-7; TRBD2 aligns across 8 bases. V lost 1 base and J lost 4; bases outside the gene matches: 12. The CDR3 length is 17 residues. Per germline, CDR1 SEHNR and CDR2 FQNEAQ (reference sequence). The CDR3 coding sequence is TGTGCCAGCAGCTTAGGATTAGGGACTAGTTGGGCTTACGAGCAGTACTTC. Its translation: CASSLGLGTSWAYEQYF.

The chain carries TRBV18 and TRBJ1-5, with D unresolved. CDR1 is KGHSH and CDR2 is LQKENI in the germline V gene. The CDR3 has 16 residues. V dropped 0 bases and J dropped 0 bases, with 9 bases sitting between them. The CDR3 nucleotides are TGTGCCAGCTCACCACCGTCCGGGGATAGCAATCAGCCCCAGCATTTT. Amino acid sequence: CASSPPSGDSNQPQHF.